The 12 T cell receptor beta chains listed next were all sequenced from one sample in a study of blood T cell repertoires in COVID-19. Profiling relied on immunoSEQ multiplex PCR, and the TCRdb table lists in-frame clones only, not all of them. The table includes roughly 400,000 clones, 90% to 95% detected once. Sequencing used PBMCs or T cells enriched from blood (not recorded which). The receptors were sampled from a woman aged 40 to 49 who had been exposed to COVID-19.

The CDR3 DNA is TGTGCCTGGGTTGGACAGGGCTGGAGGGTTAACACTGAAGCTTTCTTT. It encodes CAWVGQGWRVNTEAFF. J is TRBJ1-1 and V is TRBV30; TRBD1 matches at 8 bases. The ends lost 5 bases at V and 2 bases at J; junction bases unmatched: 13. The CDR3 covers 16 residues. CDR1 and CDR2 from the germline V gene are GTSNPN and SVGIG (reference sequence).

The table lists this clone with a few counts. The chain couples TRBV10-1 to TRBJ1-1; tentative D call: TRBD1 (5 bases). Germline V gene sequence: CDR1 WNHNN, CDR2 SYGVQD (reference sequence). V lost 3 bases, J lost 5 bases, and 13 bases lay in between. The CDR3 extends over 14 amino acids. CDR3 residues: CASSDGDSKTEAFF. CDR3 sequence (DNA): TGCGCCAGCAGTGACGGGGACTCGAAAACTGAAGCTTTCTTT.

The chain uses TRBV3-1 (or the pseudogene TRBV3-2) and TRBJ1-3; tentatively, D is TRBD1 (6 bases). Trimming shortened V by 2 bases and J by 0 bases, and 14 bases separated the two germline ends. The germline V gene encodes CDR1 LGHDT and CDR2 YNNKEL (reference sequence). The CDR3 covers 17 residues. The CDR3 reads CASSQQWDTLSGNTIYF. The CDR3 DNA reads TGTGCCAGCAGCCAACAATGGGACACCCTCTCTGGAAACACCATATATTTT.

The CDR3 loop reads CASRAGGEKLFF. Here the CDR3 DNA reads TGCGCCAGCAGGGCCGGGGGGGAAAAACTGTTTTTT. The chain combines TRBV10-2 with TRBJ1-4, with TRBD1 as a possible D gene (5 bases). CDR3 length equals 12 residues. V lost 6 bases and J lost 8, with 10 bases in between. Germline CDR1 and CDR2: WSHSY and SAAADI.

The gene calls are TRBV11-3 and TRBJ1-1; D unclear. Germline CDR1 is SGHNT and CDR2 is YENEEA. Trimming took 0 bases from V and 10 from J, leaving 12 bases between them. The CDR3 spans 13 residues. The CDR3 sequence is CASSLDQTGGAFF. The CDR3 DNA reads TGTGCCAGCAGCTTAGATCAAACGGGTGGAGCTTTCTTT.

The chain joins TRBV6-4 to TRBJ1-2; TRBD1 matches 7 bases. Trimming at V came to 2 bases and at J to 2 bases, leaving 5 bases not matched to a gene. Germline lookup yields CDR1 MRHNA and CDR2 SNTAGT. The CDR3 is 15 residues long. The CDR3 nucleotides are TGTGCCAGCAGTGACAGGAGGGGGCGAAACTATGGCTACACCTTC. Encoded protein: CASSDRRGRNYGYTF.

The CDR3 protein is CATESLAGYNEQFF. For the CDR3, the DNA is TGTGCCACCGAGTCGTTAGCGGGATACAATGAGCAGTTCTTC. The rearrangement uses TRBV19 and TRBJ2-1; 8 bases match TRBD2. Losses at the gene ends were 10 bases for V and 4 bases for J; bases not matched to a gene: 9. From germline, CDR1 is LNHDA and CDR2 SQIVND (reference sequence). The CDR3 covers 14 residues. The full variable domain, in which reference TRBV19 and TRBJ2-1 provide the parts outside the CDR3, is DGGITQSPKYLFRKEGQNVTLSCEQNLNHDAMYWYRQDPGQGLRLIYYSQIVNDFQKGDIAEGYSVSREKKESFPLTVTSAQKNPTAFYLCATESLAGYNEQFFGPGTRLTVL.

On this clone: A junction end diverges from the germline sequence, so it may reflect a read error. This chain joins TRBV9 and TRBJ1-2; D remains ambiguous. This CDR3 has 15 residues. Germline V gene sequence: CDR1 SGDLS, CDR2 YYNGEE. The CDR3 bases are TGTGCCAGCAGCGTAGGGACTTCCTCTAACTCTGGCTACACCTTC. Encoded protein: CASSVGTSSNSGYTF. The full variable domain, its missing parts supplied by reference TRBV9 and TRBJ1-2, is DSGVTQTPKHLITATGQRVTLRCSPRSGDLSVYWYQQSLDQGLQFLIQYYNGEERAKGNILERFSAQQFPDLHSELNLSSLELGDSALYFCASSVGTSSNSGYTFGSGTRLTVV.

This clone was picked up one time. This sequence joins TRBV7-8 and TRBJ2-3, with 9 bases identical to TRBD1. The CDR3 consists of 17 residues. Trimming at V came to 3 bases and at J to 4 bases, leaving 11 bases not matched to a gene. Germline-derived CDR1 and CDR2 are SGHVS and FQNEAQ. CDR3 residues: CASSFFPGQGFPDTQYF. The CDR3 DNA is TGTGCCAGCAGCTTTTTCCCGGGACAGGGCTTCCCAGATACGCAGTATTTT. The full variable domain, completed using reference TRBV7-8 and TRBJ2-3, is GAGVSQSPRYKVAKRGQDVALRCDPISGHVSLFWYQQALGQGPEFLTYFQNEAQLDKSGLPSDRFFAERPEGSVSTLKIQRTQQEDSAVYLCASSFFPGQGFPDTQYFGPGTRLTVL.

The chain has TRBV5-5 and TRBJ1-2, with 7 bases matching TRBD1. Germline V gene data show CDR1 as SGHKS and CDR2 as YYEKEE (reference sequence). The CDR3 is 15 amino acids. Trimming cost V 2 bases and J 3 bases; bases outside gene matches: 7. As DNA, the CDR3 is TGTGCCAGCAGCTTCGGACTGACAGGGTACTATGGCTACACCTTC. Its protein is CASSFGLTGYYGYTF.

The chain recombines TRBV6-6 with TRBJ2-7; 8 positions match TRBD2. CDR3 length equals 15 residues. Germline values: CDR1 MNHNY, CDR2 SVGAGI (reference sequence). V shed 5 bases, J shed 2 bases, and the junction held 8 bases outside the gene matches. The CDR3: CASSRRSGTTYEQYF. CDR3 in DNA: TGTGCCAGCAGTCGACGTAGCGGGACCACCTACGAGCAGTACTTC.

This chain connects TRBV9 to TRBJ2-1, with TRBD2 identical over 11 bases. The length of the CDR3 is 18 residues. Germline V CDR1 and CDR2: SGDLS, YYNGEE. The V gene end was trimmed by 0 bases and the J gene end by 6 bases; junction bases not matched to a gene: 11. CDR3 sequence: CASSVAGVAGGLGNEQFF. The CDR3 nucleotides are TGTGCCAGCAGCGTAGCTGGGGTAGCGGGAGGGTTGGGCAATGAGCAGTTCTTC.